These T cell receptor beta chains were read from a single sample in a study of blood T cell repertoires in COVID-19. Here immunoSEQ multiplex PCR was the method, and the copy in TCRdb shows in-frame clones only, minus some. The table records 120,000 to 150,000 clones, roughly 85% of them present only once. The sample comprised peripheral blood. The receptors come from a man aged 60 to 75 with acute or convalescent COVID-19. Each CDR3 is given with its conserved first and last residue. Each record gives: clone size, D gene, V gene, J gene, CDR3 protein, CDR3 DNA. D genes are given only for firm matches. The size of a clone is reported for some rows only, either as once, few or many, or as a class for expanded clones.

size: .
D: TRBD1
V: TRBV3-1/TRBV3-2
J: TRBJ1-6
CDR3: CASSQGDRGGSPLHF
DNA: TGTGCCAGCAGCCAAGGCGACAGGGGAGGTTCACCCCTCCACTTT

size: .
D: .
V: TRBV27
J: TRBJ2-3
CDR3: CASSYKFVFTDTQYF
DNA: TGTGCCAGCAGTTACAAGTTCGTATTCACAGATACGCAGTATTTT

size: .
D: TRBD1
V: TRBV11-2
J: TRBJ1-2
CDR3: CASSLDPGTGFGGYTF
DNA: TGTGCCAGCAGCTTGGATCCCGGGACAGGGTTCGGCGGCTACACCTTC

size: .
D: TRBD1
V: TRBV28
J: TRBJ1-5
CDR3: CASSGSGQGDQPQHF
DNA: TGTGCCAGCAGTGGCTCTGGACAGGGGGATCAGCCCCAGCATTTT

size: .
D: .
V: TRBV7-9
J: TRBJ2-5
CDR3: CASSFIQETQYF
DNA: TGTGCCAGCAGCTTTATTCAAGAGACCCAGTACTTC

size: .
D: .
V: TRBV18
J: TRBJ2-1
CDR3: CASSPGVQAGRGNEQFF
DNA: TGTGCCAGCTCACCAGGGGTACAGGCAGGCCGAGGCAATGAGCAGTTCTTC

size: .
D: .
V: TRBV11-3
J: TRBJ2-3
CDR3: CASSATAGGTDTQYF
DNA: TGTGCCAGCAGCGCCACGGCAGGGGGCACAGATACGCAGTATTTT

size: .
D: TRBD1
V: TRBV4-2
J: TRBJ1-6
CDR3: CASSQDGYRGSSYNSPLHF
DNA: TGTGCCAGCAGCCAAGATGGCTACAGGGGGAGCTCCTATAATTCACCCCTCCACTTT

size: .
D: .
V: TRBV18
J: TRBJ2-1
CDR3: CASSPLGHEQFF
DNA: TGTGCCAGCTCACCTCTAGGTCATGAGCAGTTCTTC

size: .
D: .
V: TRBV7-8
J: TRBJ1-1
CDR3: CASSSLSVGPMNTEAFF
DNA: TGTGCCAGCAGTTCACTCTCGGTTGGGCCCATGAACACTGAAGCTTTCTTT

size: .
D: TRBD1
V: TRBV19
J: TRBJ1-5
CDR3: CASSIARGTGEQPQHF
DNA: TGTGCCAGTAGTATAGCCCGGGGTACAGGGGAACAGCCCCAGCATTTT

size: .
D: .
V: TRBV28
J: TRBJ2-2
CDR3: CASSEFRGFGDTGELFF
DNA: TGTGCCAGCAGTGAATTCAGGGGATTTGGTGACACCGGGGAGCTGTTTTTT

size: .
D: TRBD1
V: TRBV6-1
J: TRBJ1-2
CDR3: CASSVLPGQGAKGYTF
DNA: TGTGCCAGCAGTGTACTACCGGGACAGGGGGCCAAAGGCTACACCTTC

size: .
D: TRBD1
V: TRBV7-2
J: TRBJ2-3
CDR3: CASSPGQSTDTQYF
DNA: TGTGCCAGCAGCCCGGGACAGAGCACAGATACGCAGTATTTT

size: .
D: TRBD2
V: TRBV2
J: TRBJ2-1
CDR3: CASTLLAGPIVEQFF
DNA: TGTGCCAGCACTCTTCTAGCGGGACCCATCGTGGAGCAGTTCTTC

size: .
D: .
V: TRBV6-5
J: TRBJ2-1
CDR3: CASSYEGSSYNEQFF
DNA: TGTGCCAGCAGTTACGAGGGCAGCTCCTACAATGAGCAGTTCTTC

size: few
D: .
V: TRBV2
J: TRBJ2-1
CDR3: CASSGGQLSYNEQFF
DNA: TGTGCCAGCAGTGGTGGCCAACTATCCTACAATGAGCAGTTCTTC

size: .
D: TRBD2
V: TRBV28
J: TRBJ2-7
CDR3: CASRPWGGYEQYF
DNA: TGTGCCAGCAGACCATGGGGGGGCTACGAGCAGTACTTC

size: once
D: .
V: TRBV9
J: TRBJ2-2
CDR3: CARSVRGGQGITGELFF
DNA: TGTGCCCGCAGCGTAAGGGGGGGGCAGGGAATCACCGGGGAGCTGTTTTTT

size: .
D: TRBD1
V: TRBV28
J: TRBJ1-5
CDR3: CASSLGAGGPNQPQHF
DNA: TGTGCCAGCAGTCTTGGGGCAGGGGGGCCCAATCAGCCCCAGCATTTT

size: .
D: .
V: TRBV11-2
J: TRBJ1-2
CDR3: CASSLALGSDYTF
DNA: TGTGCCAGCAGCTTAGCACTAGGCAGTGACTACACCTTC

size: few
D: .
V: TRBV5-6
J: TRBJ2-5
CDR3: CASAEWSQEETQYF
DNA: TGTGCCAGCGCCGAATGGTCCCAGGAAGAGACCCAGTACTTC

size: .
D: .
V: TRBV19
J: TRBJ2-1
CDR3: CASSPARTYDNEQFF
DNA: TGTGCCAGTAGTCCTGCGAGGACTTACGACAATGAGCAGTTCTTC

size: .
D: .
V: TRBV5-6
J: TRBJ2-6
CDR3: CASSLGTTGANVLTF
DNA: TGTGCCAGCAGCCTAGGGACAACTGGGGCCAACGTCCTGACTTTC

size: .
D: .
V: TRBV5-6
J: TRBJ2-2
CDR3: CASSPGPGELFF
DNA: TGTGCCAGCAGTCCGGGTCCCGGGGAGCTGTTTTTT

size: .
D: TRBD1
V: TRBV30
J: TRBJ2-2
CDR3: CAWSVGRGPGELFF
DNA: TGTGCCTGGAGTGTCGGCAGGGGGCCCGGGGAGCTGTTTTTT

size: .
D: .
V: TRBV6-6
J: TRBJ1-3
CDR3: CASTREADSGNTIYF
DNA: TGTGCCAGCACAAGAGAGGCCGACTCTGGAAACACCATATATTTT

size: once
D: .
V: TRBV7-8
J: TRBJ2-1
CDR3: CASSLVEGQYNEQFF
DNA: TGTGCCAGCAGCTTAGTGGAGGGCCAGTACAATGAGCAGTTCTTC

size: .
D: TRBD1
V: TRBV9
J: TRBJ1-5
CDR3: CASSRDSSNQPQHF
DNA: TGTGCCAGCAGCCGGGACAGTAGCAATCAGCCCCAGCATTTT

size: .
D: TRBD2
V: TRBV6-6
J: TRBJ2-1
CDR3: CASQEAGGKNEQFF
DNA: TGTGCCAGCCAGGAGGCGGGAGGAAAGAATGAGCAGTTCTTC

size: .
D: .
V: TRBV9
J: TRBJ2-1
CDR3: CASSVAGQRGYNEQFF
DNA: TGTGCCAGCAGCGTAGCCGGCCAACGGGGTTACAATGAGCAGTTCTTC

size: .
D: .
V: TRBV23-1
J: TRBJ2-1
CDR3: CASRQGETGEQFF
DNA: TGCGCCAGCAGACAGGGAGAGACAGGTGAGCAGTTCTTC

size: .
D: TRBD2
V: TRBV5-1
J: TRBJ2-3
CDR3: CASSLASGVPTDTQYF
DNA: TGCGCCAGCAGCTTGGCTAGCGGGGTCCCCACAGATACGCAGTATTTT

size: .
D: .
V: TRBV7-8
J: TRBJ2-7
CDR3: CASSLERTKQYF
DNA: TGTGCCAGCAGCTTAGAACGAACTAAGCAGTACTTC

size: .
D: .
V: TRBV4-1
J: TRBJ1-5
CDR3: CASSRTSTADTQHF
DNA: TGCGCCAGCAGCCGGACTAGCACAGCCGATACGCAGCATTTT

size: .
D: .
V: TRBV20-1
J: TRBJ2-1
CDR3: CSAMSGNEQFF
DNA: TGCAGTGCTATGTCCGGCAATGAGCAGTTCTTC

size: .
D: TRBD1
V: TRBV3-1/TRBV3-2
J: TRBJ1-6
CDR3: CASSQGAGNSPLHF
DNA: TGTGCCAGCAGTCAGGGGGCCGGTAATTCACCCCTCCACTTT

size: once
D: .
V: TRBV4-2
J: TRBJ2-7
CDR3: CASSPSGVSGLPYEQYF
DNA: TGTGCCAGCAGCCCCTCCGGGGTATCGGGTCTTCCCTACGAGCAGTACTTC

size: .
D: .
V: TRBV7-8
J: TRBJ1-3
CDR3: CASSLDGTAGNTIYF
DNA: TGTGCCAGCAGCTTGGACGGGACTGCAGGAAACACCATATATTTT